This paragraph reports one T cell receptor beta chain. Its antigen is unidentified. Primers: 60 Vbeta forward and 13 Jbeta reverse. Original data processing: In a later analysis, the count reached some 73 million unique TCR beta chains, with about 9.9 million shared. Data came from immunoSEQ multiplex PCR; TCRdb stores just in-frame clones and leaves some out. The DNA was the basis for D and trimming; V, J and clone size are from that table. The table lists under 150,000 clones, over 70% of them singletons. The ends were cut back, 6 bases at V and 4 bases at J, with 10 bases in the middle. This CDR3 contains 13 residues. Germline assignment: CDR1 SNHLY and CDR2 FYNNEI. This sample stems from a study of cytomegalovirus exposure and HLA in healthy donors. The study's findings and limits: A later look showed TCR association rates differing by HLA locus, highest for DRB1 and lowest for HLA-C. Cytomegalovirus association was assigned to about 150 TCR beta chains. Relative to equally common others, HLA-associated TCR beta chains showed greater clonal expansion in a later analysis.

The chain recombines TRBV2 with TRBJ1-5; D gene ambiguous. This sequence originates from a woman aged 45 to 65 in good health and CMV-seropositive. Sequencing used PBMCs. The CDR3 sequence is CASRPGENQPQHF. CDR3 in DNA: TGTGCCAGCAGGCCAGGTGAAAATCAGCCCCAGCATTTT.